One T cell receptor beta chain is described in this entry. Its antigen remains unknown. The sample belongs to a study of tumor-infiltrating lymphocytes in primary liver carcinoma. In the study overall: The tumors ranged from about 4 to 11 cm across and fell within stage T1-T3 N0M0. Study-wide results and limits: It was tumor-adjacent and tumor-blood pairs that overlapped less than tumor region pairs did.

Per the germline V gene, CDR1 is MNHNY and CDR2 is SVGAGI (reference sequence). The CDR3 spans 12 residues. Trimming left V 5 bases short and J 7 bases short, with 8 bases between. Joint extraction of RNA and DNA used roughly 19-31 mg of bulk tissue that was unsorted. Every tumor sample held more than 80% viable tumor cells. Constant-region priming of around 500 ng total RNA yielded TCR beta cDNA. Generation of the TCR beta libraries relied on three nested multiplex PCR rounds using slightly modified ARM-PCR. The first two PCR rounds used TRBV1-TRBV30 primers with a Cbeta primer, 9 to 11 cycles each. TCRdb re-called the multiplex PCR reads with MiXCR, one entry per CDR3 protein. This table holds roughly 55,000 distinct CDR3 sequences, less than 85% found once.

V is TRBV6-6 and J is TRBJ2-2; D is possibly TRBD1 (6 bases). The sample was liver tumor tissue from sampling region 2. This sample's subset: tumor region T2, inferior pole. This TCR derives from a middle-aged man with primary liver carcinoma and hepatitis B virus infection. The CDR3 sequence is CASSQGIGELFF. Written as DNA, the CDR3 is TGTGCCAGCAGTCAGGGGATCGGGGAGCTGTTTTTT.